Listed here are 18 T cell receptor beta chains from one sample, sequenced in a study of a mutant IDH1 vaccine in newly diagnosed glioma. Here immunoSEQ multiplex PCR was the method, and the copy in TCRdb shows in-frame clones only, minus some. The sample shows tens of thousands of clones, about three quarters of them seen only once. Stated time point: week 23, last vaccination. The study gave 300 ug of mutant IDH1 20-mer peptide per vaccine dose, with topical imiquimod. No antigen has been identified for these receptors. Sample: PBMCs, taken from a glioma patient whose treatment included an IDH1 peptide vaccine. The origin of the receptors is a man aged 45-65 years with glioma.

The chain couples TRBV30 to TRBJ1-1; TRBD1 matches at 9 bases. CDR1 and CDR2 from the germline V gene are GTSNPN and SVGIG (reference sequence). Losses at the gene ends were 0 bases for V and 5 bases for J; bases not matched to a gene: 13. The CDR3 is 17 amino acids. CDR3 DNA sequence: TGTGCCTGGAGTGTACCGGGGACAGGGTTGTATAAAACTGAAGCTTTCTTT. It encodes CAWSVPGTGLYKTEAFF. The variable domain in full, with the rest retrieved from reference TRBV30 and TRBJ1-1, is SQTIHQWPATLVQPVGSPLSLECTVEGTSNPNLYWYRQAAGRGLQLLFYSVGIGQISSEVPQNLSASRPQDRQFILSSKKLLLSDSGFYLCAWSVPGTGLYKTEAFFGQGTRLTVV.

This clone appeared a few times. The J gene is TRBJ1-5, the V gene TRBV2; 9 bases are a match to TRBD1. Germline-derived CDR1 and CDR2 are SNHLY and FYNNEI. The junction had 5 bases not matched to a gene; V was cut back by 0 bases and J by 5 bases. The CDR3 covers 16 residues. The CDR3 protein is CASSEADRGSYQPQHF. The CDR3 DNA is TGTGCCAGCAGTGAAGCGGACAGGGGAAGTTATCAGCCCCAGCATTTT.

The chain joins TRBV14 to TRBJ1-2, with unresolved D. In germline, CDR1 is SGHDN, CDR2 FVKESK. The germline V and J ends were trimmed by 1 base and 8 bases, with 11 bases remaining between them. The CDR3 totals 13 residues. CDR3 sequence (DNA): TGTGCCAGCAGCCAAGCACAAATCCCGGGCTACACCTTC. Translated, it gives CASSQAQIPGYTF.

The chain has TRBV28 and TRBJ1-2; unclear D gene. The germline CDR1 and CDR2 sequences are MDHEN and SYDVKM. The V end lost 3 bases, the J end lost 5 bases, and 16 bases lay between the germline ends. The CDR3 totals 15 residues. CDR3 sequence reads: CASSLGSYLTYGYTF. CDR3 sequence (DNA): TGTGCCAGCAGTTTGGGGTCCTACCTCACTTATGGCTACACCTTC.

The V gene is TRBV5-1, the J gene TRBJ2-7; D uncertain. CDR1 and CDR2 (germline): SGHRS, YFSETQ. CDR3 length equals 13 residues. Deletions cut 2 bases from V and 0 bases from J, with 6 bases between. The CDR3 reads CASSFVSSYEQYF. Here the CDR3 DNA reads TGCGCCAGCAGCTTCGTGAGCTCCTACGAGCAGTACTTC.

The genes are TRBV11-2 and TRBJ2-2; D unresolved. CDR3 size: 12 residues. Trimming took off 0 bases at V and 7 bases at J, with 3 bases between the two ends. Germline V gives CDR1 SGHAT, CDR2 FQNNGV. Here the CDR3 reads CASSLDLGELFF. In nucleotides, the CDR3 is TGTGCCAGCAGCTTAGACCTCGGGGAGCTGTTTTTT.

The V gene is TRBV5-1, the J gene TRBJ2-7; D call uncertain. The germline V gene encodes CDR1 SGHRS and CDR2 YFSETQ. The CDR3 has 11 amino acids. V lost 4 bases and J lost 3, with 5 bases in between. The CDR3 sequence: CASSQDYEQYF. For the CDR3, the DNA is TGCGCCAGCAGCCAAGACTACGAGCAGTACTTC.

This sequence joins TRBV30 and TRBJ2-5; perhaps TRBD2 as D (5 bases). CDR3 length equals 13 residues. Germline loops: CDR1 GTSNPN, CDR2 SVGIG (reference sequence). V dropped 1 base and J dropped 5 bases, with 11 bases sitting between them. CDR3 bases: TGTGCCTGGAGTGAGTCGAGAGGGGAGACCCAGTACTTC. Translation: CAWSESRGETQYF.

This clone has just one count. The V gene is TRBV10-3, the J gene TRBJ1-1; no reliable D call. The CDR3 spans 13 residues. Trimming took 0 bases from V and 4 from J, leaving 6 bases between them. Germline V CDR1 and CDR2: ENHRY, SYGVKD. This CDR3 is CAISESVSTEAFF. As DNA, the CDR3 is TGTGCCATCAGTGAGTCCGTAAGCACTGAAGCTTTCTTT.

The chain couples TRBV30 to TRBJ2-7, with a weak D call TRBD2 (6 bases). V was trimmed by 2 bases and J by 13 bases, leaving 18 bases between them. The V gene's germline CDR1 is GTSNPN and CDR2 SVGIG (reference sequence). The CDR3 runs 12 residues. CDR3 residues: CAWSQREERTYF. The DNA of the CDR3 is TGTGCCTGGAGTCAGAGGGAGGAACGGACATACTTC.

This clone was seen a few times. The rearrangement uses TRBV7-9 and TRBJ2-7; D may correspond to TRBD1 or TRBD2 (5 bases each). The CDR3 loop spans 13 amino acids. V dropped 5 bases and J dropped 2 bases, with 10 bases sitting between them. The V gene's germline CDR1 is SEHNR and CDR2 FQNEAQ (reference sequence). The CDR3 DNA sequence: TGTGCCAGCAGCCCCAGGGAGACCTACGAGCAGTACTTC. Protein sequence: CASSPRETYEQYF. Full variable domain (missing parts from reference TRBV7-9 and TRBJ2-7): DTGVSQNPRHKITKRGQNVTFRCDPISEHNRLYWYRQTLGQGPEFLTYFQNEAQLEKSRLLSDRFSAERPKGSFSTLEIQRTEQGDSAMYLCASSPRETYEQYFGPGTRLTVT.

This rearrangement joins TRBV6-1 to TRBJ2-3; D is unclear. Germline values: CDR1 MNHNS, CDR2 SASEGT. This CDR3 spans 14 amino acids. V was pared by 1 base and J by 2 bases, with 7 bases between. For the CDR3, the DNA is TGTGCCAGCAGTGAAGTACAGCCCACAGATACGCAGTATTTT. Translated: CASSEVQPTDTQYF.

The table lists this clone with a few counts. This chain connects TRBV19 to TRBJ1-5, with D tentatively TRBD1 (5 bases). Deletions cut 1 base from V and 0 bases from J, with 10 bases between. Germline V CDR1 and CDR2: LNHDA, SQIVND (reference sequence). This CDR3 has 16 amino acids. The CDR3 spells CASSIAWGSSNQPQHF. DNA for the CDR3: TGTGCCAGTAGTATAGCCTGGGGCAGTAGCAATCAGCCCCAGCATTTT.

As concerns this clone: Compared with germline, one end of the junction differs, possibly owing to a read error. The genes are TRBV19 and TRBJ2-7; tentatively, D is TRBD1 (5 bases). The CDR3 length is 11 residues. Germline values: CDR1 LNHDA, CDR2 SQIVND (reference sequence). This chain's CDR3 is CASSPTGPPGF. CDR3 DNA: TGTGCCAGTAGTCCCACAGGCCCCCCGGGCTTC.

The chain has TRBV7-9 and TRBJ2-1; weak D call: TRBD1 (5 bases). Germline lookup yields CDR1 SEHNR and CDR2 FQNEAQ (reference sequence). This CDR3 is built from 16 residues. The V gene lost 7 bases and the J gene lost 0 bases, with 16 bases spanning the gap. The CDR3 loop is CASTLQGVSSYNEQFF. In nucleotides, the CDR3 is TGTGCCAGCACCTTGCAAGGGGTTTCCTCCTACAATGAGCAGTTCTTC.

The V call is TRBV10-3, the J call TRBJ1-5; no firm D call. The CDR3 has 15 amino acids. Germline values: CDR1 ENHRY, CDR2 SYGVKD. Trimming took off 5 bases at V and 0 bases at J, with 11 bases between the two ends. CDR3 in DNA: TGTGCCATCAGTTTCACTCAGTCTAGCAATCAGCCCCAGCATTTT. Amino acid sequence: CAISFTQSSNQPQHF.

This chain links TRBV7-9 with TRBJ1-5; TRBD1 might be the D (5 bases). The V gene's germline CDR1 is SEHNR and CDR2 FQNEAQ (reference sequence). The V end was cut by 1 base, the J end by 6 bases, with 7 bases between. The CDR3 has 13 amino acids. The CDR3 region is CASSLEGSQPQHF. CDR3 in DNA: TGTGCCAGCAGCTTAGAGGGGAGTCAGCCCCAGCATTTT.

In nucleotides, the CDR3 is TGTGCCTGGAACTTCCTAGGACAGCCGAATGAAAAACTGTTTTTT. Translated, it gives CAWNFLGQPNEKLFF. The genes are TRBV30 and TRBJ1-4; perhaps TRBD1 as D (6 bases). V shed 4 bases and J shed 5 bases, with 17 bases lying between them. CDR1 and CDR2 (germline): GTSNPN, SVGIG (reference sequence). The CDR3 is 15 residues long.